These 13 T cell receptor beta chains share one sample of origin, sequenced in a study of CD8 T cells in Susac syndrome. Random hexamers primed reverse transcription of about 0.45 to 1 ug RNA. Each CDR3 protein is one row after TCRdb ran MiXCR on the immunoSEQ multiplex PCR reads. There are approximately 160,000 distinct CDR3 sequences in the sample; 80% to 95% occur only once, and more than 0.08% lies in the top ten. The sample taken for sequencing was CD4+ T cells from PBMCs. The receptor set was obtained from a human donor with multiple sclerosis.

In nucleotides, the CDR3 is TGTGCCAGCAACACCGGGACTAGCGCCAAAGGTGGTGAGCAGTTCTTC. Translation gives CASNTGTSAKGGEQFF. The rearrangement uses TRBV6-2 or TRBV6-3 and TRBJ2-1; 10 bases agree with TRBD2. Germline trimming cut 7 bases from V and 9 bases from J; bases unmatched to any gene: 15. The CDR3 extends over 16 amino acids. Germline V gene lookup returns CDR1 MNHEY and CDR2 SVGEGT.

The chain combines TRBV3-1 with TRBJ2-1; D is possibly TRBD1 or TRBD2 (5 bases each). This CDR3 is built from 18 residues. Trimming stripped 0 bases from V and 2 bases from J, with 17 bases between. Germline V gives CDR1 LGHDT, CDR2 YNNKEL (reference sequence). CDR3 sequence: CASSQDWGRLGAYNEQFF. In nucleotides, the CDR3 is TGTGCCAGCAGCCAAGACTGGGGACGGTTAGGGGCCTACAATGAGCAGTTCTTC.

This sequence joins TRBV7-9 and TRBJ2-7; D is perhaps TRBD1 (6 bases). Germline CDR1 is SEHNR and CDR2 is FQNEAQ (reference sequence). V was cut by 4 bases and J by 10 bases, with 17 bases left in between. The CDR3 has 13 residues. The CDR3 sequence is CASSSNAQGQQYF. The CDR3 DNA reads as TGTGCCAGCAGCTCCAACGCCCAGGGACAACAGTACTTC. Filled out from reference TRBV7-9 and TRBJ2-7, the complete variable domain reads DTGVSQNPRHKITKRGQNVTFRCDPISEHNRLYWYRQTLGQGPEFLTYFQNEAQLEKSRLLSDRFSAERPKGSFSTLEIQRTEQGDSAMYLCASSSNAQGQQYFGPGTRLTVT.

This clonotype appeared a single time. V is TRBV19 and J is TRBJ2-5; 9 positions match TRBD1. The CDR3 covers 14 residues. Trimming at V came to 5 bases and at J to 5 bases, leaving 6 bases not matched to a gene. The germline V gene has CDR1 LNHDA and CDR2 SQIVND (reference sequence). CDR3 DNA sequence: TGTGCCAGTAGTCCGGACAGGGGTGTGGAGACCCAGTACTTC. This translates into CASSPDRGVETQYF.

The chain uses TRBV25-1 and TRBJ2-5, with D possibly being TRBD2 (5 bases). Germline lookup yields CDR1 MGHDK and CDR2 SYGVNS. The V end lost 3 bases, the J end lost 6 bases, and 14 bases lay between the germline ends. CDR3 length: 14 amino acids. This CDR3 is CASSEPGNAKTQYF. The CDR3 nucleotides are TGTGCCAGCAGTGAGCCGGGAAACGCAAAGACCCAGTACTTC.

This clonotype was picked up one time. The chain combines TRBV12-3 or TRBV12-4 with TRBJ2-3, with TRBD2 identical over 7 bases. V lost 8 bases and J lost 0; bases outside the gene matches: 5. The CDR3 contains 14 residues. CDR3 sequence: CASQRGGSTDTQYF. The CDR3 DNA sequence: TGTGCCAGCCAGCGGGGCGGAAGCACAGATACGCAGTATTTT.

CDR3 loop: CASSELTPTGELFF. Here the CDR3 DNA reads TGTGCCAGCAGTGAGCTGACCCCCACCGGGGAGCTGTTTTTT. V is TRBV6-1 and J is TRBJ2-2; D is uncertain. This CDR3 spans 14 amino acids. V was clipped by 3 bases and J by 4 bases, with 9 bases between them. Germline V gives CDR1 MNHNS, CDR2 SASEGT.

This chain links TRBV28 with TRBJ1-1; 8 positions match TRBD1. Germline CDR1 reads MDHEN; CDR2 reads SYDVKM. The length of the CDR3 is 13 residues. J lost 3 bases, V lost 10 bases, and 7 bases had no gene match. The CDR3 DNA is TGTGCCACTGAGACAGGGGACCACACTGAAGCTTTCTTT. It specifies CATETGDHTEAFF. The full variable domain, in which reference TRBV28 and TRBJ1-1 provide the parts outside the CDR3, is DVKVTQSSRYLVKRTGEKVFLECVQDMDHENMFWYRQDPGLGLRLIYFSYDVKMKEKGDIPEGYSVSREKKERFSLILESASTNQTSMYLCATETGDHTEAFFGQGTRLTVV.

Only a few counts were recorded for this clonotype. V usage is TRBV7-9 and J usage is TRBJ2-7; weak D call: TRBD2 (6 bases). The V end lost 2 bases, the J end lost 5 bases, and 13 bases lay between the germline ends. This CDR3 contains 14 residues. Germline CDR1 is SEHNR and CDR2 is FQNEAQ (reference sequence). The CDR3 loop is CASSLRGSGDEQYF. The CDR3 nucleotides are TGTGCCAGCAGCTTAAGAGGGTCGGGGGACGAGCAGTACTTC.

The V gene is TRBV28, the J gene TRBJ2-7; D could derive from TRBD1 or TRBD2 (5 bases each). V was pared by 6 bases and J by 3 bases, with 18 bases between. The CDR3 totals 15 residues. Germline CDR1 reads MDHEN; CDR2 reads SYDVKM. DNA of the CDR3: TGTGCCAGCAGCCCTATGGGGGATGCCGTCTACGAGCAGTACTTC. Protein sequence: CASSPMGDAVYEQYF. Filled out from reference TRBV28 and TRBJ2-7, the complete variable domain reads DVKVTQSSRYLVKRTGEKVFLECVQDMDHENMFWYRQDPGLGLRLIYFSYDVKMKEKGDIPEGYSVSREKKERFSLILESASTNQTSMYLCASSPMGDAVYEQYFGPGTRLTVT.

A single count supports this clonotype. The chain has TRBV6-2 or TRBV6-3 and TRBJ2-2; TRBD1 is a possible D gene (6 bases). The V end was cut by 5 bases, the J end by 7 bases, with 11 bases between. Germline CDR1 is MNHEY and CDR2 is SVGEGT. The CDR3 runs to 13 residues. CDR3 in DNA: TGTGCCAGCAGTCAACAGGGAAACGGGGAGCTGTTTTTT. Translation: CASSQQGNGELFF.

V usage is TRBV6-5 and J usage is TRBJ2-7; 12 nucleotides match TRBD2. Losses at the gene ends were 0 bases for V and 4 bases for J; bases not matched to a gene: 7. Germline loops: CDR1 MNHEY, CDR2 SVGAGI. The CDR3 is 17 amino acids. The CDR3 loop reads CASSYSLATSGRYEQYF. DNA of the CDR3: TGTGCCAGCAGTTACTCATTGGCGACTAGCGGGAGATACGAGCAGTACTTC.

The rearrangement uses TRBV11-2 and TRBJ1-1; D is ambiguous. CDR1 is SGHAT, CDR2 FQNNGV, per germline. Trimming left V 5 bases short and J 5 bases short, with 12 bases between. The CDR3 loop spans 13 amino acids. This CDR3 reads CASSIQTRTEAFF. The CDR3 bases are TGTGCCAGCAGCATTCAGACCCGGACTGAAGCTTTCTTT.